These T cell receptor beta chains were read from a single sample in a study of radiation and T cells in renal cell carcinoma. Only in-frame clones appear in the TCRdb table, and some are missing; sequencing was by immunoSEQ multiplex PCR. The table lists 100,000 to 150,000 clones, about four fifths of them singletons, with roughly 6.2% in the top ten. Source: blood, taken from a patient whose treatment included radiotherapy and nephrectomy. The receptors originated from a man aged 50-60 years with renal cell carcinoma. CDR3s include the opening cysteine and the closing phenylalanine or tryptophan. Each record gives: CDR3 length, D gene, J gene, V gene, clone size, CDR3 DNA, CDR3 protein. A D gene is named only where the DNA matches it firmly. The size of a clone is reported for some rows only, either as once, few or many, or as a class for expanded clones.

13	NA	TRBJ2-1	TRBV9	NA	TGTGCCAGCAGCCTGACGTCCTACAATGAGCAGTTCTTC	CASSLTSYNEQFF
16	TRBD2	TRBJ2-3	TRBV6-1	NA	TGTGCCAGCAGTGAGTGGCGTCTAGCGGGAGGGGGCACGCAGTATTTT	CASSEWRLAGGGTQYF
17	TRBD2	TRBJ2-1	TRBV4-1	NA	TGCGCCAGCAGCCAGGGACTAGCAACGCGCGTACACAATGAGCAGTTCTTC	CASSQGLATRVHNEQFF
12	NA	TRBJ2-7	TRBV6-4	once	TGTGCCAGCAGAGGGCTCCTCGTCGAGCAGTACTTC	CASRGLLVEQYF
17	NA	TRBJ2-4	TRBV11-2	NA	TGTGCCAGCAGCTTTCTACAGGGAATTGGTGCCAAAAACATTCAGTACTTC	CASSFLQGIGAKNIQYF
14	NA	TRBJ1-2	TRBV5-1	NA	TGCGCCAGCAGCTTGGGGGGAAGGGACTATGGCTACACCTTC	CASSLGGRDYGYTF
15	TRBD2	TRBJ2-7	TRBV2	NA	TGTGCCAGCAATCCGGGACTAGCGGATACCTACGAGCAGTACTTC	CASNPGLADTYEQYF
13	NA	TRBJ2-3	TRBV27	NA	TGTGCCAGCAGCGCATTAGGAGTGGATACGCAGTATTTT	CASSALGVDTQYF
16	NA	TRBJ2-2	TRBV11-2	NA	TGTGCCATCACAAAGAGGAGGGCGCCCGGCACCGGGGAGCTGTTTTTT	CAITKRRAPGTGELFF
14	NA	TRBJ2-1	TRBV5-4	NA	TGTGCCAGCAGCGTTAGCGGACCCTACAATGAGCAGTTCTTC	CASSVSGPYNEQFF
13	NA	TRBJ1-1	TRBV19	NA	TGTGCCAGTCGGGGAGGGGGTAGCACTGAAGCTTTCTTT	CASRGGGSTEAFF
17	TRBD1	TRBJ1-4	TRBV5-8	NA	TGTGCCAGCAGCTTGGGGACAGGGGTTCAAACTAATGAAAAACTGTTTTTT	CASSLGTGVQTNEKLFF
15	NA	TRBJ2-5	TRBV25-1	once	TGTGCCAGCAGTGATCGGGCGGGGACCCAAGAGACCCAGTACTTC	CASSDRAGTQETQYF
14	NA	TRBJ2-3	TRBV5-1	NA	TGCGCCAGCAGCTGGCTTGGGGCCACAGATACGCAGTATTTT	CASSWLGATDTQYF
15	TRBD2	TRBJ2-1	TRBV4-2	few	TGTGCCAGCAGCCACAGCGGGGGCTCCTACAATGAGCAGTTCTTC	CASSHSGGSYNEQFF
13	TRBD2	TRBJ2-1	TRBV5-4	NA	TGTGCCAGTCGGACTAGCGGGGACAATGAGCAGTTCTTC	CASRTSGDNEQFF
13	NA	TRBJ1-4	TRBV10-3	NA	TGTGCCATCAGGGAGGGACTTAATGAAAAACTGTTTTTT	CAIREGLNEKLFF
12	TRBD1	TRBJ2-7	TRBV5-1	NA	TGCGCCAGCAGCTATGACAGGGGCGAGCAGTACTTC	CASSYDRGEQYF
20	TRBD2	TRBJ2-1	TRBV2	NA	TGTGCCAGCAGTGAAACGGGACTAGCGGGAGGGCCTCCACTATCCAATGAGCAGTTCTTC	CASSETGLAGGPPLSNEQFF
15	NA	TRBJ1-4	TRBV30	NA	TGTGCCTGGAGTGTACAAGGAGGCAGGTCTGAAAAACTGTTTTTT	CAWSVQGGRSEKLFF
15	NA	TRBJ2-5	TRBV11-1	NA	TGTGCCAGCAGCCCCCGGGGAGACAGGCAAGAGACCCAGTACTTC	CASSPRGDRQETQYF
16	TRBD1	TRBJ2-2	TRBV4-2	once	TGTGCCAGCAGCCAGGCCAGGGGGACCTCAACCGGGGAGCTGTTTTTT	CASSQARGTSTGELFF
15	TRBD2	TRBJ2-5	TRBV6-5	NA	TGTGCCAGCAAAGAGTCTAGCGGGGGGGCGGAGACCCAGTACTTC	CASKESSGGAETQYF
17	NA	TRBJ1-1	TRBV7-9	NA	TGTGCCAGCAGCTTTAGCGCCCTCGGGCGTCCCGCCACTGAAGCTTTCTTT	CASSFSALGRPATEAFF
13	NA	TRBJ2-5	TRBV15	NA	TGTGCCACCAGCAGAAATGTGCAAGAGACCCAGTACTTC	CATSRNVQETQYF
15	NA	TRBJ2-7	TRBV30	NA	TGTGCCTGGGAACCCAGGCAGGGGATCTCCTACGAGCAGTACTTC	CAWEPRQGISYEQYF
15	NA	TRBJ2-5	TRBV12-5	NA	TGTGATACGGGAGAAAGGGCGACCGGAAGGGAGACCCAGTACTTC	CDTGERATGRETQYF
12	NA	TRBJ2-7	TRBV5-1	NA	TGCGCCAGCAGCTTAGACAGGTACGAGCAGTACTTC	CASSLDRYEQYF
15	TRBD1	TRBJ1-1	TRBV28	NA	TGTGCCAGCAGGCTTGCGGGACAGGGGTTTCCTGAAGCTTTCTTT	CASRLAGQGFPEAFF
15	TRBD2	TRBJ2-2	TRBV5-4	NA	TGTGCCAGCAGCTTGGCGGCGGGAGCGGACGGGGAGCTGTTTTTT	CASSLAAGADGELFF
13	NA	TRBJ2-5	TRBV5-1	NA	TGCGCCAGCACCCCGGCAGGGGAAGAGACCCAGTACTTC	CASTPAGEETQYF
13	NA	TRBJ1-5	TRBV6-1	NA	TGTGCCAGCAGGGGCGGGGCTGTTCAGCCCCAGCATTTT	CASRGGAVQPQHF
14	NA	TRBJ2-5	TRBV25-1	NA	TGTGCCAGCAGTGCAGGGACATATAAAGAGACCCAGTACTTC	CASSAGTYKETQYF
16	NA	TRBJ2-7	TRBV9	NA	TGTGCCAGCAGCGCCGAGGGACTCCTGAACTCCTACGAGCAGTACTTC	CASSAEGLLNSYEQYF
16	NA	TRBJ2-3	TRBV9	NA	TGTGCCAGCAGCGTAGGAGGGCCCCCCGGGACAGATACGCAGTATTTT	CASSVGGPPGTDTQYF
11	NA	TRBJ1-1	TRBV4-2	once	TGTGCCAGCAGCCAAGCGTCCGAAGCTTTCTTT	CASSQASEAFF